This note documents a single T cell receptor beta chain sequence. Its antigen remains unidentified. V was pared by 2 bases and J by 12 bases, with 5 bases of the junction left unmatched. The CDR3 is 12 amino acids. Germline V gene data show CDR1 as SGDLS and CDR2 as YYNGEE. Clinicians diagnosed using symptoms, serum thyroxine, TRAb, thyroid ultrasound and orbital computed tomography. RNA served as the template for amplifying TCR beta CDR3 regions. Second-round multiplex PCR followed a first-round RT-PCR using HTBI primers. TCRdb used MiXCR to reprocess the multiplex PCR reads, holding one entry per CDR3 protein. This repertoire shows around 1,000,000 distinct CDR3 sequences, less than 45% found once; its top ten account for approximately 10%. This specimen comes from a study of Graves' ophthalmopathy and Graves' hyperthyroidism. Study conclusions and caveats: Sensitivity of roughly 88% and specificity of 65% to 83% were achieved when a 13-signature model separated ophthalmopathy from stable hyperthyroidism. Also, most clonotypes expanded in the thyroid above 0.001 frequency appeared in blood.

Sequenced input: peripheral blood or thyroid tissue (not recorded which). The sequence was collected from an adult man with Graves' hyperthyroidism. The chain carries TRBV9 and TRBJ2-7; 10 bases are shared with TRBD1. CDR3 sequence reads: CASSVGTGVSYF. DNA of the CDR3: TGTGCCAGCAGCGTGGGGACAGGGGTTTCGTACTTC.